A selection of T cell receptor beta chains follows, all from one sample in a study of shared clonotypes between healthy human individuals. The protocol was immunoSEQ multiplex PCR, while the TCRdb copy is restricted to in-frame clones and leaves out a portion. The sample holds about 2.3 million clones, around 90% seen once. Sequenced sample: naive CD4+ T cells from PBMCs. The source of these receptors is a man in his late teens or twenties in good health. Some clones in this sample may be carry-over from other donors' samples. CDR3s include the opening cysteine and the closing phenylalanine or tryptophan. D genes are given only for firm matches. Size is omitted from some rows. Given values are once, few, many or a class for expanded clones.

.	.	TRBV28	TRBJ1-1	TGTGCCAGCAGTTTAGGGGGCCGGGACACTGAAGCTTTCTTT	CASSLGGRDTEAFF
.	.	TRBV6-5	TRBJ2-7	TGTGCCAGCAGCTTACAAGTCAGTGACTCCTACGAGCAGTACTTC	CASSLQVSDSYEQYF
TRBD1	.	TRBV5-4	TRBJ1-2	TGTGCCAGCAGCCCCGGGACAGGAAGCTATGGCTACACCTTC	CASSPGTGSYGYTF
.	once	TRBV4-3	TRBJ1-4	TGCGCCAGCAGCCCCACCTCCACCCGGGGGGAAAAACTGTTTTTT	CASSPTSTRGEKLFF
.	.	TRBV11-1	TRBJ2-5	TGTGCCAGCAGCTTAGGGGCCAAGAGAGAGACCCAGTACTTC	CASSLGAKRETQYF
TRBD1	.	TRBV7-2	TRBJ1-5	TGTGCCAGCAGCCAGGCCCGATTCAGGGGGGACGGCAATCAGCCCCAGCATTTT	CASSQARFRGDGNQPQHF
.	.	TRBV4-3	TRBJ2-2	TGCGCCAGCAGCCAAGAAGGCGGGATGAACACCGGGGAGCTGTTTTTT	CASSQEGGMNTGELFF
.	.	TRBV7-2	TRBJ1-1	TGTGCCAGCAGCTTCGGCAGCAGGCTACGAAACACTGAAGCTTTCTTT	CASSFGSRLRNTEAFF
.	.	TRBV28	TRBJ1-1	TGTGCCAGCAGTTTATGGAACGGCAACACTGAAGCTTTCTTT	CASSLWNGNTEAFF
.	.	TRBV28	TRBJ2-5	TGTGCCAGCAGTGTAGCCGACCCCTCCGCTCGGGAGACCCAGTACTTC	CASSVADPSARETQYF
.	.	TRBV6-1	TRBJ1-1	TGTGCCAGCAGTGACTGGGGACGGATAAACACTGAAGCTTTCTTT	CASSDWGRINTEAFF
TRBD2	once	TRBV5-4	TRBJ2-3	TGTGCCAGCAGCTTGGGCACTAGCGGGAGCGACACGCAGTATTTT	CASSLGTSGSDTQYF
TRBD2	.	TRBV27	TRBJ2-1	TGTGCCAGCAAAAAGAAAAGCGGGAGTGTCGACAATGAGCAGTTCTTC	CASKKKSGSVDNEQFF
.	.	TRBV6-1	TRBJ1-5	TGTGCCAGCAGTGAAGGTCCGGGGAGTCAGCCCCAGCATTTT	CASSEGPGSQPQHF
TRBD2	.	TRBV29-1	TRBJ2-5	TGCAGCGTTGTTCCGCGGGAGGACCTCAAGAAGACCCAGTACTTC	CSVVPREDLKKTQYF
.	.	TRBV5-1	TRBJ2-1	TGCGCCAGCAGCAAACGCTCAGGGGATGGATTGTACAATGAGCAGTTCTTC	CASSKRSGDGLYNEQFF
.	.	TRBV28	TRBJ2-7	TGTGCCAGCAGTCCCCCCGGGGTAGTCAACGAGCAGTACTTC	CASSPPGVVNEQYF
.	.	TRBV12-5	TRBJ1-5	TGTGCTAGCGGGCCCGGCAATCAGCCCCAGCATTTT	CASGPGNQPQHF
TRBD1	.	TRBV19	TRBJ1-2	TGTGCCAGTAGCCGGGACAGGGGGCGTCTCTCTGGCTACACCTTC	CASSRDRGRLSGYTF
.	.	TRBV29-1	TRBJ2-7	TGCAGCGTTGGCAGCTACGAGCAGTACTTC	CSVGSYEQYF
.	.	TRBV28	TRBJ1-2	TGTGCCAGCAGTTCTGGGGGTCTCTATGGCTACACCTTC	CASSSGGLYGYTF
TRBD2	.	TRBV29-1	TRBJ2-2	TGCAGCGTTGAAGGCCTGGCTAGCGGGGGAAACACCGGGGAGCTGTTTTTT	CSVEGLASGGNTGELFF
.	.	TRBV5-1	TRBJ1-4	TGCGCCAGCAGCTTGGAGGCGACCAAGGCGGACAGTAATAATGAAAAACTGTTTTTT	CASSLEATKADSNNEKLFF
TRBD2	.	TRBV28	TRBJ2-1	TGTGCCAGCTCCGGGACTAGCGGGAGTATTTTCCGGTGGGAGCAGTTCTTC	CASSGTSGSIFRWEQFF
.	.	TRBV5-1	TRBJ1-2	TGCGCCAGCAGCTCCCAGGGGAACTATGGCTACACCTTC	CASSSQGNYGYTF
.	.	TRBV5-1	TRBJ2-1	TGCGCCAGCAGCTTGGAGGGTAGCTCCTACAATGAGCAGTTCTTC	CASSLEGSSYNEQFF
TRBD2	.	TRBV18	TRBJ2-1	TGTGCCAGCTCACCACGGACGACTAGCCGGAGGAACAATGAGCAGTTCTTC	CASSPRTTSRRNNEQFF
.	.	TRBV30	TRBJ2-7	TGTGCCTGGACGGGTGGGTACGAGCAGTACTTC	CAWTGGYEQYF
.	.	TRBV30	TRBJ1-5	TGTGCCTGGAGTGCGGGCGGAGGTCGCAATCAGCCCCAGCATTTT	CAWSAGGGRNQPQHF
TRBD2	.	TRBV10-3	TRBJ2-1	TGTGCCATCAGCGGGACTAGCGGGAGAATTAACAATGAGCAGTTCTTC	CAISGTSGRINNEQFF
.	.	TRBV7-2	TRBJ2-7	TGTGCCAGCAGCTCTATCGCCGGACGGACGGATCCCTACGAGCAGTACTTC	CASSSIAGRTDPYEQYF
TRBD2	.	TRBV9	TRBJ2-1	TGTGCCAGCAGCGCTCGACTAGCGTCAAACAATGAGCAGTTCTTC	CASSARLASNNEQFF
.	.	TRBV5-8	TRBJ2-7	TGTGCCAGCAGCTCCTGGGTGTCGTGGGACGAGCAGTACTTC	CASSSWVSWDEQYF
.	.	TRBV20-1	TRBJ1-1	TGCAGTGCAGACGAGAACACTGAAGCTTTCTTT	CSADENTEAFF
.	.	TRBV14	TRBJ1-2	TGTGCCAGCAGCCAGTACGCTGGACTAGGCCTTAAGGATGGCTACACCTTC	CASSQYAGLGLKDGYTF
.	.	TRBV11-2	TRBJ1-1	TGTGCCAGCAGCGTACAGTTGAACACTGAAGCTTTCTTT	CASSVQLNTEAFF
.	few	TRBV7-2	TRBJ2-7	TGTGCCAGCAGCTTGCCGGGACCCCGATCGGGCGAGCAGTACTTC	CASSLPGPRSGEQYF
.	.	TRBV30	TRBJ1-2	TGTGCCTGGAATTTTGGGTCGGGTACTAACTATGGCTACACCTTC	CAWNFGSGTNYGYTF
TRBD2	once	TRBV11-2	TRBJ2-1	TGTGCCAGCAGCTTACTAGGGACTAGCGGGAGGGCCAATGAGCAGTTCTTC	CASSLLGTSGRANEQFF
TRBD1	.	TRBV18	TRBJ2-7	TGTGCCAGCTCACCACAGGGGGCGGTATACTACGAGCAGTACTTC	CASSPQGAVYYEQYF